This entry describes one TCR beta chain. Its antigen is undetermined. The sample comes from a study of cytomegalovirus exposure and HLA in healthy donors. Findings and limits, study-wide: The authors judged a highly shared variant cluster likely a sequencing artifact.

PCR primers comprised 60 Vbeta and 13 Jbeta primers. Some clones are missing from TCRdb's copy, which holds only in-frame ones; the method was immunoSEQ multiplex PCR. The repertoire includes 100,000 to 150,000 clones, 70% to 90% of them detected once, and roughly 20% sits in the top ten. The CDR3 is 15 amino acids. The germline V gene has CDR1 SEHNR and CDR2 FQNEAQ (reference sequence). The V gene lost 1 base and the J gene lost 0 bases, with 7 bases spanning the gap. Sequencing was performed on PBMCs. The clonotype was recovered from a man between 18 and 35 years old in good health and CMV-seropositive. V gene TRBV7-9 combines with J gene TRBJ2-4, with D hard to call. CDR3 nucleotide sequence: TGTGCCAGCAGCTTAGGGGCAGGAGCCAAAAACATTCAGTACTTC. Translation: CASSLGAGAKNIQYF.